This T cell receptor beta chain derives from a study of cytomegalovirus exposure and HLA in healthy donors. The study's findings and limits: In a later analysis, common viral pathogens appeared linked to several of the most significant clusters.

The PCR was carried out with 60 Vbeta primers and 13 Jbeta primers. The data were produced by immunoSEQ multiplex PCR, yet TCRdb's version contains in-frame clones alone and is incomplete. This sample has about 180,000 clones, with 81% found just once. Germline CDR1 MGHRA, CDR2 YSYEKL. The V and J ends lost 0 bases and 1 base respectively, with 9 bases between them. The CDR3 contains 16 residues. Of note for this clone: Its antigen remains unknown.

The clonotype comes from a woman aged 30 to 39 in good health and CMV-seronegative. The J gene is TRBJ2-2, the V gene TRBV4-1; D is possibly TRBD2 (5 bases). Specimen: PBMCs. The CDR3: CASSQDPRGNTGELFF. CDR3 nucleotide sequence: TGCGCCAGCAGCCAAGATCCCCGGGGGAACACCGGGGAGCTGTTTTTT.